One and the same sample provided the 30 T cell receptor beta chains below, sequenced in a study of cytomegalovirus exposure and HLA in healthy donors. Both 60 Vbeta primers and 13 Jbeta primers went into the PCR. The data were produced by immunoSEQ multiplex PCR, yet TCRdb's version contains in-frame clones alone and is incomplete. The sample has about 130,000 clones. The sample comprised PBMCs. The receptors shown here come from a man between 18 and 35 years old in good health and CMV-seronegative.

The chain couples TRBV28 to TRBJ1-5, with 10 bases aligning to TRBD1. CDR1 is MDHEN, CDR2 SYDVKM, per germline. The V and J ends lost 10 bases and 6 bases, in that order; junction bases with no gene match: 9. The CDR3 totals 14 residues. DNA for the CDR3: TGTGCCACTATTTTGGGACAGGGGAGTCAGCCCCAGCATTTT. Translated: CATILGQGSQPQHF.

The CDR3 DNA reads TGTGCCAGCAGCTTAGAACAGGCTTATAATTCACCCCTCCACTTT. Translation gives CASSLEQAYNSPLHF. The chain carries TRBV7-9 and TRBJ1-6; D may be TRBD1 (5 bases). CDR1 SEHNR and CDR2 FQNEAQ come from the germline V gene (reference sequence). The CDR3 is 15 amino acids. Trimming pared 1 base from V and 4 bases from J, leaving 8 bases between.

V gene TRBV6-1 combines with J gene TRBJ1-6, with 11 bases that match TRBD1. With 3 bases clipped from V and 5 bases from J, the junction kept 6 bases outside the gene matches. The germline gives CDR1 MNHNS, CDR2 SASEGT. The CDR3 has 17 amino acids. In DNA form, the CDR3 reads TGTGCCAGCAGTGATCCCGGGACAGGGGGTAATAATTCACCCCTCCACTTT. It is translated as CASSDPGTGGNNSPLHF.

The CDR3 spells CASSPPGGGGEQFF. The CDR3 DNA sequence: TGTGCCAGCTCACCACCGGGAGGCGGGGGCGAGCAGTTCTTC. The chain employs TRBV18 and TRBJ2-1; TRBD2 might be the D (7 bases). V lost 0 bases and J 10 bases, leaving 13 bases between the germline ends. This CDR3 has 14 amino acids. Germline V CDR1 and CDR2: KGHSH, LQKENI.

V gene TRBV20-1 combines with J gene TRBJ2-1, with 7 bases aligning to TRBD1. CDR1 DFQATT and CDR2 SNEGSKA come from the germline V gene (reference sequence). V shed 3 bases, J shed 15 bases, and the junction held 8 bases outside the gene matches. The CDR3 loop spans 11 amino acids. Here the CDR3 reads CSASSSRQGFF. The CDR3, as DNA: TGCAGTGCTAGCAGTTCGCGACAGGGGTTCTTC.

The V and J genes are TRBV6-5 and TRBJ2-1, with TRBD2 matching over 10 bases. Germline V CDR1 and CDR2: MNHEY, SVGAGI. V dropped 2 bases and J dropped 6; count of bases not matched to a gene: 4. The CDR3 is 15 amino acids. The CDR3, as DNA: TGTGCCAGCAGTTACGGGCTAGCGGGAGCCAATGAGCAGTTCTTC. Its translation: CASSYGLAGANEQFF.

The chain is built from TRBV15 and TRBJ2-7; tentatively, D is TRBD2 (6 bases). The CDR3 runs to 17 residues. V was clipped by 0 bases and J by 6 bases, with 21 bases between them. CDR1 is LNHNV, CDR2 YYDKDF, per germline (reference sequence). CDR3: CATSRDKTGDDRSEQYF. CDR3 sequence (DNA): TGTGCCACCAGCAGAGATAAAACGGGAGATGATAGGAGCGAGCAGTACTTC.

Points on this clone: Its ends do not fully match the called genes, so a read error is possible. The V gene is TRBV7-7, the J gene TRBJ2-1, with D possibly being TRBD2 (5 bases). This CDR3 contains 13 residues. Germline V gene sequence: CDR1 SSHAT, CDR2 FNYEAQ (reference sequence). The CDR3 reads CASSLGPGFDLFF. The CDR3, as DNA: TGTGCTAGCAGCTTAGGTCCGGGATTCGACCTGTTCTTC. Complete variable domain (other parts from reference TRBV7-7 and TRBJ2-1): GAGVSQSPRYKVTKRGQDVTLRCDPISSHATLYWYQQALGQGPEFLTYFNYEAQPDKSGLPSDRFSAERPEGSISTLTIQRTEQRDSAMYRCASSLGPGFDLFFGPGTRLTVL.

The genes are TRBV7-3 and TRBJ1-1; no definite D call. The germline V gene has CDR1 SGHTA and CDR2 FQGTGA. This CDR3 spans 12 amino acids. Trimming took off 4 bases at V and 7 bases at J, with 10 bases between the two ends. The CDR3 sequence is CASSSNSGEAFF. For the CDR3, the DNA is TGTGCCAGCAGCTCTAACTCGGGTGAAGCTTTCTTT.

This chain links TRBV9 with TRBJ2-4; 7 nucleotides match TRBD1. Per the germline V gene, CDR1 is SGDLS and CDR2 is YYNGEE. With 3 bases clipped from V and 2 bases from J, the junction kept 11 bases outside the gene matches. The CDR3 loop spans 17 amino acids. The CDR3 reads CASSEGQQRGTKNIQYF. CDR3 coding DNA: TGTGCCAGCAGCGAGGGACAGCAAAGAGGAACCAAAAACATTCAGTACTTC.

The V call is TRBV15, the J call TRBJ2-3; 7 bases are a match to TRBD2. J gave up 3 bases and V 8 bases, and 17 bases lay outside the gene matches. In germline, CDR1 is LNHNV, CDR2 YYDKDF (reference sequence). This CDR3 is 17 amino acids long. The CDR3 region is CATAAGVSRVGTDTQYF. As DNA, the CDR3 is TGTGCCACCGCGGCGGGAGTGAGTCGTGTCGGGACAGATACGCAGTATTTT.

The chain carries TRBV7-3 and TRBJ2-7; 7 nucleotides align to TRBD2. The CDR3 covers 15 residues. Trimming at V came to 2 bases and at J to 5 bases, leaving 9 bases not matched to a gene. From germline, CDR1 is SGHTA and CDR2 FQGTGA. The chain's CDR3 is CASSLASAGRDEQYF. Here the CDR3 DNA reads TGTGCCAGCAGCTTAGCTTCAGCGGGGCGCGACGAGCAGTACTTC. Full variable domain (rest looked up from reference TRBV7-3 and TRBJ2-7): GAGVSQTPSNKVTEKGKYVELRCDPISGHTALYWYRQSLGQGPEFLIYFQGTGAADDSGLPNDRFFAVRPEGSVSTLKIQRTERGDSAVYLCASSLASAGRDEQYFGPGTRLTVT.

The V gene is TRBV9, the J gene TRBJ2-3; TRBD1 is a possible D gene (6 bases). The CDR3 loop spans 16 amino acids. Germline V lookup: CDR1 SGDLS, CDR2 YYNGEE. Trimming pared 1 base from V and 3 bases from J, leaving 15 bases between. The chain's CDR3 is CASSVSGTYKTDTQYF. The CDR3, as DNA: TGTGCCAGCAGCGTATCCGGGACATATAAAACAGATACGCAGTATTTT.

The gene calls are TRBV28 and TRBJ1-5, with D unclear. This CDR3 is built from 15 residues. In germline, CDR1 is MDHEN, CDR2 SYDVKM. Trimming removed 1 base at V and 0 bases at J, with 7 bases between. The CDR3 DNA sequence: TGTGCCAGCAGTTTATCTCCCCCTAGCAATCAGCCCCAGCATTTT. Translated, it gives CASSLSPPSNQPQHF.

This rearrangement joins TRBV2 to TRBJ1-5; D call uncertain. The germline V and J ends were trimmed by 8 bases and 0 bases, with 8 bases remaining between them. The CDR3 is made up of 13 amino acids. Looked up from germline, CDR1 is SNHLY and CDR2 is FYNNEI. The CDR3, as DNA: TGTGCCAGCTCACAGTATAGCAATCAGCCCCAGCATTTT. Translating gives CASSQYSNQPQHF.

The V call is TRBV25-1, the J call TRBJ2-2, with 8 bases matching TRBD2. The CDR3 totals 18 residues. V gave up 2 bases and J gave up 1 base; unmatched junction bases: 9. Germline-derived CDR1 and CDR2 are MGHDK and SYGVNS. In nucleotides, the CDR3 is TGTGCCAGCAGTGAACCCCCGGGGGGGGTCGGGAACACCGGGGAGCTGTTTTTT. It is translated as CASSEPPGGVGNTGELFF.

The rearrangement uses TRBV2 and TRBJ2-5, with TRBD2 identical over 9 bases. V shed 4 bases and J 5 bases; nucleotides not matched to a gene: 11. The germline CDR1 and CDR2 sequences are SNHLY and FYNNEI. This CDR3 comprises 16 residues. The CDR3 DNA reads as TGTGCCAGCAGTGCAGGGAGCGGGAGGACTTCGGAGACCCAGTACTTC. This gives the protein CASSAGSGRTSETQYF. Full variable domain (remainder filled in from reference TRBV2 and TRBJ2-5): EPEVTQTPSHQVTQMGQEVILRCVPISNHLYFYWYRQILGQKVEFLVSFYNNEISEKSEIFDDQFSVERPDGSNFTLKIRSTKLEDSAMYFCASSAGSGRTSETQYFGPGTRLLVL.

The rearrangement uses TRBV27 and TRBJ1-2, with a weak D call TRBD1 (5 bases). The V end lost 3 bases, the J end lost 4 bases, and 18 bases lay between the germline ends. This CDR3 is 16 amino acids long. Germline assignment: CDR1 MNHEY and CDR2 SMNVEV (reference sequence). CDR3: CASSFSRGAKVYGYTF. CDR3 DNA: TGTGCCAGCAGTTTTTCGCGCGGGGCAAAGGTCTATGGCTACACCTTC.

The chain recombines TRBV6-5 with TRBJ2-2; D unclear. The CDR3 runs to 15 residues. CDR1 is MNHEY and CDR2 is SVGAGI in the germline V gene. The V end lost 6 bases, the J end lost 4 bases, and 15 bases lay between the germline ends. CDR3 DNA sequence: TGTGCCAGCAGCCTCGCCCAACGGAGCACCGGGGAGCTGTTTTTT. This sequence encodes CASSLAQRSTGELFF.

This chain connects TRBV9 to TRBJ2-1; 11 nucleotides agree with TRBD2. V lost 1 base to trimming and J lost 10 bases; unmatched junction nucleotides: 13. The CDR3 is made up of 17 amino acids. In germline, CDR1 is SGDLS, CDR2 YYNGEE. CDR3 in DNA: TGTGCCAGCAGCGTAACGGGGACTAGCGGAATTCAGGGGGAGCAGTTCTTC. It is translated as CASSVTGTSGIQGEQFF.

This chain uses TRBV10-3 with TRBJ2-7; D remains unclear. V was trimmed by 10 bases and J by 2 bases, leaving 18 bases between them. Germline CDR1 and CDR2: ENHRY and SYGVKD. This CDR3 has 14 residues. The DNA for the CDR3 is TGTGCCACCCTCCCAGACTCAGTAACCTACGAGCAGTACTTC. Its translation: CATLPDSVTYEQYF.

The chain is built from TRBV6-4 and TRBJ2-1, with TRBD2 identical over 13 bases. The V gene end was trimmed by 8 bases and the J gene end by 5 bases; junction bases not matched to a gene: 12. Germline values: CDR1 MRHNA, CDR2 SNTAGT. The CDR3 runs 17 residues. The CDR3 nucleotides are TGTGCCAGCGGAAGACTAGCGGGGGGCCCCCTTAACAATGAGCAGTTCTTC. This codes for CASGRLAGGPLNNEQFF.

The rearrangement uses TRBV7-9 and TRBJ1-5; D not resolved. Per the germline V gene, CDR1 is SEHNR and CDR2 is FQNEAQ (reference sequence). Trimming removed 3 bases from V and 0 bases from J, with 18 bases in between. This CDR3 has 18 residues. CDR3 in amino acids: CASSFGSPTLYSNQPQHF. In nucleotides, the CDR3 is TGTGCCAGCAGCTTCGGGAGTCCAACCCTCTATAGCAATCAGCCCCAGCATTTT.

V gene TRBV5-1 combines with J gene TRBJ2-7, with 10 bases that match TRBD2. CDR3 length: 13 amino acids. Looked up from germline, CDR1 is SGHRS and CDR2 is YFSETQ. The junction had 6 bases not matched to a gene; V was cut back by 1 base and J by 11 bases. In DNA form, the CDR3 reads TGCGCCAGCAGCTTGCCTAGCGGGAGTTTTAAGTACTTC. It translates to CASSLPSGSFKYF.

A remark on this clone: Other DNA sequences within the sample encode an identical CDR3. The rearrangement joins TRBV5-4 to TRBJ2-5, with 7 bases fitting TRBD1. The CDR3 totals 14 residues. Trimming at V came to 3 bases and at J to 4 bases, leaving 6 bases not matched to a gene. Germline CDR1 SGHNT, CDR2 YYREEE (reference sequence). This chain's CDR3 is CASSSRQGGETQYF. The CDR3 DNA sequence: TGTGCCAGCAGCTCCAGACAGGGCGGAGAGACCCAGTACTTC.

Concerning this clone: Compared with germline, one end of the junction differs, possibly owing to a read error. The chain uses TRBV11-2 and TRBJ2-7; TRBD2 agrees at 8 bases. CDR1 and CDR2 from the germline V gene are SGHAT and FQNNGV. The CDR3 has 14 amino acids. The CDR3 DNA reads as TGTGCCAGCAGCTTAGTAAGTTCGGCGGGAGGTGTCGGCTTC. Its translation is CASSLVSSAGGVGF. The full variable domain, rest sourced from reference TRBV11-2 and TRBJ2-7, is EAGVAQSPRYKIIEKRQSVAFWCNPISGHATLYWYQQILGQGPKLLIQFQNNGVVDDSQLPKDRFSAERLKGVDSTLKIQPAKLEDSAVYLCASSLVSSAGGVGFGPGTRLTVT.

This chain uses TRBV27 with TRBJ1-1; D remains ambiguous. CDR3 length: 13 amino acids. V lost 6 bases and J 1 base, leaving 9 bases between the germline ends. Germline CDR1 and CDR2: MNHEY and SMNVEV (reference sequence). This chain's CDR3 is CASSLTRNTEAFF. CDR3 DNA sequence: TGTGCCAGCAGCCTCACTAGGAACACTGAAGCTTTCTTT.

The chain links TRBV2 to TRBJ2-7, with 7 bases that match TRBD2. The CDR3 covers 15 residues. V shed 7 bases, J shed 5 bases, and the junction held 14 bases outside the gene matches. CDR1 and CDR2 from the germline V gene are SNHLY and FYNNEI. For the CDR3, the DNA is TGTGCCAGCACGATGGGCGGGAGCAGCTTCGACGAGCAGTACTTC. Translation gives CASTMGGSSFDEQYF.

CDR3 region: CASSVQGSSKTDTQYF. CDR3 nucleotide sequence: TGTGCCAGCAGCGTACAGGGTAGTAGTAAGACAGATACGCAGTATTTT. J is TRBJ2-3 and V is TRBV9, with D perhaps TRBD1 (5 bases). The V gene lost 1 base and the J gene lost 3 bases, with 15 bases spanning the gap. The CDR3 spans 16 residues. Germline V gene sequence: CDR1 SGDLS, CDR2 YYNGEE.

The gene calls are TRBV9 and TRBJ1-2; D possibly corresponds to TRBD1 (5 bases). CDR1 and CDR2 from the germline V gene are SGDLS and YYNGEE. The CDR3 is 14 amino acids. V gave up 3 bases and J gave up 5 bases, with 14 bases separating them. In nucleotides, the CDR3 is TGTGCCAGCAGCGGGGGCACTATCGGGTATGGCTACACCTTC. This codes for CASSGGTIGYGYTF.